This T cell receptor beta chain was profiled in a study of blood T cell repertoires in COVID-19. The CDR3 covers 16 residues. The germline V and J ends were trimmed by 0 bases and 4 bases, with 13 bases remaining between them. Germline loops: CDR1 LNHNV, CDR2 YYDKDF (reference sequence). Sequenced by immunoSEQ multiplex PCR; TCRdb stores in-frame clones only, minus some. The sample holds roughly 80,000 clones, over 70% seen once. The sequenced sample was peripheral blood. This TCR was sampled from a man older than 75 with acute or convalescent COVID-19. The rearrangement links TRBV15 to TRBJ1-5, with D perhaps TRBD1 (5 bases). The CDR3 spells CATSRDWGEWNQPQHF. CDR3 in DNA: TGTGCCACCAGCAGAGATTGGGGGGAATGGAATCAGCCCCAGCATTTT.